This TCR beta chain was documented in a study of T cell repertoires in cytomegalovirus infection. There are a few counts of this clonotype. Each CDR3 protein gets one entry after TCRdb re-called the reads with MiXCR. Among 450,000 to 650,000 distinct CDR3 sequences listed, around a quarter were seen once. There are 13 residues in the CDR3. The ends were cut back, 10 bases at V and 2 bases at J, with 12 bases in the middle. Germline CDR1 reads ENHRY; CDR2 reads SYGVKD. The sample taken for sequencing was PBMCs. The V call is TRBV10-3, the J call TRBJ2-1; D possibly corresponds to TRBD2 (6 bases). This sequence was found in a human donor in good health (CMV status not recorded). Some clones in this sample may be carry-over from other donors' samples. In nucleotides, the CDR3 is TGTGCCACCCGGAGGGCCCCCTACAATGAGCAGTTCTTC. Translation gives CATRRAPYNEQFF.